Below, 6 T cell receptor beta chains from the same sample are listed, as sequenced in a study of regulatory T cells in long-lasting Graves disease (dated by TCRdb to about 2021). Explained via the paper, the time point label denotes: newly diagnosed GD, antithyroid drugs for less than 3 months. For both TCR sequencing and RNA sequencing, RNA was extracted from PBMCs in TRIzol. Library creation used multiplex PCR. The sample was run on an Illumina HiSeq 4000. To build TCR beta libraries, CDR3 regions were amplified by Arm-PCR using iRepertoire HTBI primers. Using fastp trimming at Q25 and MiXCR clonotype assembly, TCRdb reanalyzed the public sequencing data and kept in-frame beta chains. Every distinct CDR3 protein forms one entry, paired with its most common genes and DNA. Across this sample there are 500,000 to 700,000 distinct CDR3 sequences, with roughly 16% seen only once. Together, the top ten hold 18% of the sample.

The same data also contributed to another study, on T cells in Graves' hyperthyroidism and ophthalmopathy.

The specimen comprised peripheral blood mononuclear cells (PBMCs), sampled at new diagnosis, from a patient treated with antithyroid drugs. These receptors were collected from a woman aged 30 to 39 with Graves disease. Donor details come from another sample of the same person, matched by shared clones.

Worth noting for this clonotype: The junction departs from germline at one end; a sequencing error may be responsible. V is TRBV7-2 and J is TRBJ2-1; 8 bases map to TRBD1. Germline CDR1 and CDR2: SGHTA and FQGNSA. The CDR3 has 15 residues. The CDR3 nucleotides are TGTGCCAGCGCCCTTCAGGGGGCAACCTACAATGGGCAGTTCTTC. It is translated as CASALQGATYNGQFF.

This clonotype occurred many times. This rearrangement joins TRBV29-1 to TRBJ1-1; TRBD1 is a possible D gene (5 bases). Germline CDR1 reads SQVTM; CDR2 reads ANQGSEA. Trimming removed 5 bases from V and 11 bases from J, with 21 bases in between. CDR3 length: 13 residues. CDR3: CSVTPDSMGPAFF. Written as DNA, the CDR3 is TGCAGCGTTACGCCGGACTCTATGGGGCCGGCTTTCTTT.

For this clonotype: A much larger clone differs by one base, so this may be a read error. The chain joins TRBV11-3 to TRBJ2-7; unclear D gene. V was pared by 1 base and J by 3 bases, with 7 bases between. The length of the CDR3 is 13 residues. Germline CDR1 and CDR2: SGHNT and YENEEA. The chain's CDR3 is CASSLGEIYEQYF. CDR3 nucleotide sequence: TGTGCCAGCAGCTTAGGCGAGATCTACGAGCAGTACTTC.

This clonotype was seen repeatedly, ten times or more. The rearrangement links TRBV30 to TRBJ1-1, with D perhaps TRBD1 (5 bases). V was trimmed by 2 bases and J by 4 bases, leaving 11 bases between them. Germline CDR1 GTSNPN, CDR2 SVGIG (reference sequence). CDR3 length equals 13 residues. The DNA for the CDR3 is TGTGCCTGGAGTCATAGTGGGACCACTGAAGCTTTCTTT. Amino acid sequence: CAWSHSGTTEAFF.

The sample holds a few counts of this clonotype. The rearrangement links TRBV10-3 to TRBJ2-3, with 9 bases matching TRBD2. This CDR3 is 15 amino acids long. Germline V gives CDR1 ENHRY, CDR2 SYGVKD. The junction had 6 bases not matched to a gene; V was cut back by 6 bases and J by 2 bases. The CDR3 nucleotides are TGTGCCATCAGAGCGACTAGCGGACCCACAGATACGCAGTATTTT. Amino acids: CAIRATSGPTDTQYF.

This clonotype was seen a few times. V usage is TRBV30 and J usage is TRBJ2-2, with a tentative D call TRBD2 (5 bases). With 5 bases removed from V and 5 bases from J, the gap between germline ends came to 9 bases. The CDR3 is made up of 12 amino acids. Per the germline V gene, CDR1 is GTSNPN and CDR2 is SVGIG (reference sequence). CDR3 bases: TGTGCCTGGGGACTCCTTACCGGGGAGCTGTTTTTT. This translates into CAWGLLTGELFF.